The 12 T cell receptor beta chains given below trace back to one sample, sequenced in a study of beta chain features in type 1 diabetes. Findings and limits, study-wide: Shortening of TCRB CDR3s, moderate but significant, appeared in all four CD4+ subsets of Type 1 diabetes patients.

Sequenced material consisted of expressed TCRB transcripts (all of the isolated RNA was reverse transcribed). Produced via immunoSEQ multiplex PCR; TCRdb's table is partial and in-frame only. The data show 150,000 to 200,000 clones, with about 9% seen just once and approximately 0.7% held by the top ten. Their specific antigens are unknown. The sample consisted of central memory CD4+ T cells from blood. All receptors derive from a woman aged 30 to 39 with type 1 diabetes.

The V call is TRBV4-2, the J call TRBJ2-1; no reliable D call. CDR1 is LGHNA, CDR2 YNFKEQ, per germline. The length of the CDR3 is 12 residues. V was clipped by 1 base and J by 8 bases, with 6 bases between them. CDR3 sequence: CASSQALDEQFF. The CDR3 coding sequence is TGTGCCAGCAGCCAAGCGCTAGATGAGCAGTTCTTC.

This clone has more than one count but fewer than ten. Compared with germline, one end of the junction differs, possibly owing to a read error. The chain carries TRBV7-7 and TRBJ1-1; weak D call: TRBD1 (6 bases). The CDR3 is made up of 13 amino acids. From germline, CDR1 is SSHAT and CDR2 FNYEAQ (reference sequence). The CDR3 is CASSLRGGTEAFF. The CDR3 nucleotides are TGTGCTAGCAGCTTAAGGGGGGGCACTGAAGCTTTCTTT.

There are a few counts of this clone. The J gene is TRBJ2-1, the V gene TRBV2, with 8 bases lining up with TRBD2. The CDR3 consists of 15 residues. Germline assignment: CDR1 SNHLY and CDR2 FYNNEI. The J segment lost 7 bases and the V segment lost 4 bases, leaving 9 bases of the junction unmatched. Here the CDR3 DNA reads TGTGCCAGCAGTGTCGGTAGCGGGGCCGGGAATGAGCAGTTCTTC. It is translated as CASSVGSGAGNEQFF.

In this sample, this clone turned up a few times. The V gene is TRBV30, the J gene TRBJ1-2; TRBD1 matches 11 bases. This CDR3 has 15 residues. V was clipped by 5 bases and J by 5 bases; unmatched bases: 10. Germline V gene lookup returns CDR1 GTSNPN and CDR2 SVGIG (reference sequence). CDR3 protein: CAWSLGTGGPYGYTF. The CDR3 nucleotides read TGTGCCTGGTCCCTCGGGACAGGGGGACCGTATGGCTACACCTTC.

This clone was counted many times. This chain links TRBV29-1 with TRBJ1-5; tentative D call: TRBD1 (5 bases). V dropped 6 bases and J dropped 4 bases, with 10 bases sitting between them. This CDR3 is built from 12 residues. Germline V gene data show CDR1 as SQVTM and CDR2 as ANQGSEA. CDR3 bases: TGCAGCGTGATCCAGGGAAATCAGCCCCAGCATTTT. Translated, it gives CSVIQGNQPQHF.

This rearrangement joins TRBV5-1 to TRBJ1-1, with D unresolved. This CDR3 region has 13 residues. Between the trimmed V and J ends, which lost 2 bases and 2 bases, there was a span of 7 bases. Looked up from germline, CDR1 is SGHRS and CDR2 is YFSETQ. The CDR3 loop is CASSFTANTEAFF. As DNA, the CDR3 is TGCGCCAGCAGCTTTACAGCTAACACTGAAGCTTTCTTT.

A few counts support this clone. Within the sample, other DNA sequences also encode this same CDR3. The CDR3 sequence is CASSLSNTEAFF. The CDR3 DNA reads as TGTGCCAGCAGCTTATCTAACACTGAAGCTTTCTTT. The chain uses TRBV7-9 and TRBJ1-1; the D is unclear. CDR1 and CDR2 (germline): SEHNR, FQNEAQ (reference sequence). Between the trimmed V and J ends, which lost 2 bases and 2 bases, there was a span of 3 bases. This CDR3 is built from 12 residues.

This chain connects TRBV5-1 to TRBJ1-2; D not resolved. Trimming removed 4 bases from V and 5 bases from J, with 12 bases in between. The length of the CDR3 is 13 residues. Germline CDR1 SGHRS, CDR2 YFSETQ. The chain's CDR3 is CASSQGAGYGYTF. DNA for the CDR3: TGCGCCAGCAGCCAAGGAGCGGGGTATGGCTACACCTTC. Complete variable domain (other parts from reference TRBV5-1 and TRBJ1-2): KAGVTQTPRYLIKTRGQQVTLSCSPISGHRSVSWYQQTPGQGLQFLFEYFSETQRNKGNFPGRFSGRQFSNSRSEMNVSTLELGDSALYLCASSQGAGYGYTFGSGTRLTVV.

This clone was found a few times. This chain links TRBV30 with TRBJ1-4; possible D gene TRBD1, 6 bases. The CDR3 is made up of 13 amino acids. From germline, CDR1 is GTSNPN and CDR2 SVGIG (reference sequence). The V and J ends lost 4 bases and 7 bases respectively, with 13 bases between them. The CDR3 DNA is TGTGCCTGGATGAACCAAGGGGGTGAAAAACTGTTTTTT. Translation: CAWMNQGGEKLFF.

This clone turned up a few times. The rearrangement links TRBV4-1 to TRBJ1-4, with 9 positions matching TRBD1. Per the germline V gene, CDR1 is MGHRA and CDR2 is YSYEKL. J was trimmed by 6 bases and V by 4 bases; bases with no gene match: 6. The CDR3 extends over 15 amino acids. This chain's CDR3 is CASSLGQGGDEKLFF. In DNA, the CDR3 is TGCGCCAGCAGCCTGGGACAGGGAGGGGATGAAAAACTGTTTTTT.

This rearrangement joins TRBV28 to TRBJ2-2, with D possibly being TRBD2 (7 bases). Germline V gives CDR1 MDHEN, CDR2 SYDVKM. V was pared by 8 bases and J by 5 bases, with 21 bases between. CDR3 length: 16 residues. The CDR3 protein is CASGIGGAGLTGELFF. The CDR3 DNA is TGTGCCAGCGGTATAGGGGGAGCGGGACTAACCGGGGAGCTGTTTTTT. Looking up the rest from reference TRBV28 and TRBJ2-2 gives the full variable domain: DVKVTQSSRYLVKRTGEKVFLECVQDMDHENMFWYRQDPGLGLRLIYFSYDVKMKEKGDIPEGYSVSREKKERFSLILESASTNQTSMYLCASGIGGAGLTGELFFGEGSRLTVL.

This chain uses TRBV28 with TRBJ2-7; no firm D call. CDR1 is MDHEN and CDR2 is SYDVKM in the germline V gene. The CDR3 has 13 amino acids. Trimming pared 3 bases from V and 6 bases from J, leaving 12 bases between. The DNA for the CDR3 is TGTGCCAGCAGTTTTGGCGCGGCCCTCGAGCAGTACTTC. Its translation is CASSFGAALEQYF. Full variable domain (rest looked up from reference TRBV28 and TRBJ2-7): DVKVTQSSRYLVKRTGEKVFLECVQDMDHENMFWYRQDPGLGLRLIYFSYDVKMKEKGDIPEGYSVSREKKERFSLILESASTNQTSMYLCASSFGAALEQYFGPGTRLTVT.